The present T cell receptor (beta chain) was sequenced within a study of beta chain features in type 1 diabetes. Reverse transcribing all isolated RNA meant expressed TCRB transcripts were sequenced. Generated by immunoSEQ multiplex PCR, the TCRdb table keeps only in-frame clones and is missing some. The table lists nearly 350,000 clones, approximately 9.9% of them singletons. Overall study results and limits: When Type 1 diabetes patients were examined, their TCRB CDR3s proved moderately but significantly shorter in all four CD4+ subsets.

The germline V gene encodes CDR1 SGHDT and CDR2 YYEEEE. This CDR3 contains 14 residues. V gave up 6 bases and J gave up 9 bases, with 16 bases separating them. This clone has a count of ten or more. The target antigen is unknown. What was sequenced was central memory CD4+ T cells from blood. The chain employs TRBV5-6 and TRBJ1-6, with D unclear. This sequence originates from a man aged 25 to 40 with type 1 diabetes. CDR3 nucleotide sequence: TGTGCCAGCAATCCCAGGCGGCCTACTTCACCCCTCCACTTT. Protein product: CASNPRRPTSPLHF.